This passage covers 30 T cell receptor beta chains from one sample sequenced in a study of T-cell memory formation after mild COVID-19. TCRdb processed the 5' RACE reads anew with MiXCR; each CDR3 protein has one entry. The sample has just over 300,000 distinct CDR3 sequences, 15% to 20% seen once. Specimen: PBMCs or a T cell subset sorted from them (not recorded which). The receptors originated from a man between 18 and 29 years old who had mild COVID-19 (a few samples of this study predate the infection). Cell type and time point are not known.

The chain joins TRBV10-2 to TRBJ1-1; 9 bases fit TRBD1. In germline, CDR1 is WSHSY, CDR2 SAAADI. This CDR3 comprises 13 residues. The ends lost 8 bases at V and 2 bases at J; junction bases unmatched: 3. CDR3 residues: CASGQGRNTEAFF. Written as DNA, the CDR3 is TGCGCCAGCGGACAGGGGAGAAACACTGAAGCTTTCTTT.

The V call is TRBV7-2, the J call TRBJ2-3, with a weak D call TRBD1 (6 bases). V was shortened by 4 bases and J by 4 bases, with 12 bases between the two germline ends. This CDR3 is built from 14 residues. The germline CDR1 and CDR2 sequences are SGHTA and FQGNSA. The CDR3: CASSSQGQPDTQYF. CDR3 bases: TGTGCCAGCAGCTCCCAGGGGCAGCCAGATACGCAGTATTTT. The entire variable domain, with the rest obtained from reference TRBV7-2 and TRBJ2-3, is as follows: GAGVSQSPSNKVTEKGKDVELRCDPISGHTALYWYRQSLGQGLEFLIYFQGNSAPDKSGLPSDRFSAERTGGSVSTLTIQRTQQEDSAVYLCASSSQGQPDTQYFGPGTRLTVL.

The chain couples TRBV12-3 or TRBV12-4 to TRBJ1-1; D is unclear. Trimming removed 4 bases at V and 3 bases at J, with 12 bases between. The CDR3 runs to 14 residues. The CDR3: CASSSWFKDTEAFF. For the CDR3, the DNA is TGTGCCAGCAGTTCTTGGTTTAAGGACACTGAAGCTTTCTTT.

The rearrangement joins TRBV20-1 to TRBJ1-4; D gene ambiguous. The CDR3 is made up of 15 amino acids. V dropped 5 bases and J dropped 8 bases, with 21 bases sitting between them. Per the germline V gene, CDR1 is DFQATT and CDR2 is SNEGSKA (reference sequence). CDR3 region: CSASRPRSQGEKLFF. The CDR3 bases are TGCAGTGCTTCCCGCCCTAGGTCACAAGGGGAAAAACTGTTTTTT.

This clonotype was counted only a few times. The rearrangement links TRBV6-6 to TRBJ1-5; D gene ambiguous. V lost 6 bases, J lost 4 bases, and 4 bases lay in between. The CDR3 totals 11 residues. Per the germline V gene, CDR1 is MNHNY and CDR2 is SVGAGI (reference sequence). The CDR3 spells CASRENQPQHF. The CDR3 DNA follows: TGTGCCAGCAGGGAAAATCAGCCCCAGCATTTT.

This rearrangement joins TRBV5-1 to TRBJ2-7, with D possibly being TRBD2 (5 bases). Germline V CDR1 and CDR2: SGHRS, YFSETQ. This CDR3 has 13 residues. V was trimmed by 4 bases and J by 7 bases, leaving 15 bases between them. CDR3 in amino acids: CASSPGEGQEQYF. The CDR3, as DNA: TGCGCCAGCAGCCCAGGTGAGGGCCAGGAGCAGTACTTC.

This clonotype was counted ten times or more. The V gene is TRBV6-4, the J gene TRBJ2-1; the D call may be TRBD1 or TRBD2 (5 bases each). The V end was cut by 5 bases, the J end by 5 bases, with 13 bases between. Germline V gene sequence: CDR1 MRHNA, CDR2 SNTAGT. The CDR3 has 14 residues. The CDR3 loop is CASSLTGTNNEQFF. As DNA, the CDR3 is TGTGCCAGCAGTCTTACCGGGACCAACAATGAGCAGTTCTTC.

This clonotype has only a few counts. The V and J genes are TRBV11-2 and TRBJ2-1; D is unresolved. V lost 0 bases and J lost 3, with 9 bases in between. Germline V gives CDR1 SGHAT, CDR2 FQNNGV. The CDR3 spans 15 residues. This CDR3 reads CASSLEGLGYNEQFF. The DNA for the CDR3 is TGTGCCAGCAGCTTAGAGGGTCTGGGCTACAATGAGCAGTTCTTC.

This clonotype has more than one count but fewer than ten. J is TRBJ2-7 and V is TRBV27, with D hard to call. In germline, CDR1 is MNHEY, CDR2 SMNVEV (reference sequence). This CDR3 is built from 13 residues. Between the trimmed V and J ends, which lost 5 bases and 7 bases, there was a span of 15 bases. DNA for the CDR3: TGTGCCAGCAGTCGGTGGACGCCCTGTGAGCAGTACGTC. The encoded protein is CASSRWTPCEQYV.

This clonotype has more than one count but fewer than ten. The V call is TRBV19, the J call TRBJ1-5, with a possible D match to TRBD1 (5 bases). V shed 3 bases and J shed 1 base, with 19 bases lying between them. Looked up from germline, CDR1 is LNHDA and CDR2 is SQIVND (reference sequence). The CDR3 contains 18 residues. As DNA, the CDR3 is TGTGCCAGTAGTATCCTCTCCATCGGCGGGGGGAGCAATCAGCCCCAGCATTTT. Protein sequence: CASSILSIGGGSNQPQHF.

V gene TRBV5-5 combines with J gene TRBJ1-6, with D tentatively TRBD1 (5 bases). The germline CDR1 and CDR2 sequences are SGHKS and YYEKEE (reference sequence). There are 16 residues in the CDR3. V was pared by 3 bases and J by 10 bases, with 20 bases between. The CDR3 loop reads CASSSGRGLIESPLHF. The CDR3 DNA follows: TGTGCCAGCAGCTCCGGGAGGGGACTGATCGAGTCACCCCTCCACTTT.

The chain joins TRBV6-1 to TRBJ1-5; no definite D call. Germline CDR1 reads MNHNS; CDR2 reads SASEGT. The CDR3 covers 14 residues. Trimming removed 3 bases from V and 2 bases from J, with 8 bases in between. The CDR3 DNA sequence: TGTGCCAGCAGTGAGGCTAGTGGCAATCAGCCCCAGCATTTT. Residues: CASSEASGNQPQHF.

The chain uses TRBV20-1 and TRBJ1-5; D remains ambiguous. Germline V CDR1 and CDR2: DFQATT, SNEGSKA (reference sequence). The CDR3 totals 8 residues. CDR3 nucleotides: TGCAGCGTCCCGCCCCAGCATTTT. Its translation is CSVPPQHF.

V is TRBV15 and J is TRBJ2-2; the match to TRBD1 covers 7 bases. From germline, CDR1 is LNHNV and CDR2 YYDKDF (reference sequence). Trimming took 1 base from V and 6 from J; bases not matched to a gene: 8. This CDR3 has 16 amino acids. The CDR3 bases are TGTGCCACCAGCAGAGGTTCGGGACAGTTCGCCGGGGAGCTGTTTTTT. Amino acid sequence: CATSRGSGQFAGELFF. Combining the CDR3 with reference TRBV15 and TRBJ2-2 gives the whole variable domain DAMVIQNPRYQVTQFGKPVTLSCSQTLNHNVMYWYQQKSSQAPKLLFHYYDKDFNNEADTPDNFQSRRPNTSFCFLDIRSPGLGDTAMYLCATSRGSGQFAGELFFGEGSRLTVL.

This clonotype was detected only a few times. The genes are TRBV5-1 and TRBJ2-2; no firm D call. Between the trimmed V and J ends, which lost 4 bases and 4 bases, there was a span of 14 bases. The CDR3 length is 15 residues. Per the germline V gene, CDR1 is SGHRS and CDR2 is YFSETQ. In DNA, the CDR3 is TGCGCCAGCAGCGGGCCCGTCGTCAGCACCGGGGAGCTGTTTTTT. It specifies CASSGPVVSTGELFF.

This chain uses TRBV6-5 with TRBJ2-2, with a weak D call TRBD2 (6 bases). Germline V lookup: CDR1 MNHEY, CDR2 SVGAGI. V lost 8 bases to trimming and J lost 4 bases, with 8 bases between them. The CDR3 has 12 amino acids. This CDR3 is CASGLFTGELFF. In nucleotides, the CDR3 is TGTGCCAGCGGACTATTCACCGGGGAGCTGTTTTTT.

Details on this clonotype: A clone one base away is much larger, so this may be a read error. The rearrangement uses TRBV5-5 and TRBJ2-5, with unresolved D. The CDR3 covers 13 residues. Deletions cut 1 base from V and 3 bases from J, with 7 bases between. Germline V gene lookup returns CDR1 SGHKS and CDR2 YYEKEE (reference sequence). The CDR3 loop is CASSLILEETQYF. CDR3 in DNA: TGTGCCAGCAGCTTGATACTCGAAGAGACCCAGTACTTC.

This clonotype was recorded at least ten times. The chain links TRBV7-3 to TRBJ2-2, with 9 bases that match TRBD2. Germline-derived CDR1 and CDR2 are SGHTA and FQGTGA. The CDR3 extends over 15 amino acids. V shed 6 bases, J shed 7 bases, and the junction held 9 bases outside the gene matches. CDR3 in amino acids: CASRRRGGADGELFF. In DNA, the CDR3 is TGTGCCAGCAGGAGGCGCGGGGGGGCCGACGGGGAGCTGTTTTTT.

The chain joins TRBV5-4 to TRBJ1-1; TRBD1 is a possible D gene (5 bases). The germline V gene has CDR1 SGHNT and CDR2 YYREEE (reference sequence). The CDR3 loop spans 12 amino acids. The V end lost 0 bases, the J end lost 11 bases, and 11 bases lay between the germline ends. The CDR3 DNA sequence: TGTGCCAGCAGCTTGGCCCAGGGATCCGCTTTCTTT. Translation gives CASSLAQGSAFF.

This sequence joins TRBV4-1 and TRBJ2-7, with no clear D. CDR1 is MGHRA and CDR2 is YSYEKL in the germline V gene. The CDR3 extends over 13 amino acids. V was pared by 5 bases and J by 3 bases, with 11 bases between. CDR3 residues: CASSSRSFYEQYF. The CDR3 region has the DNA TGCGCCAGCAGCTCTAGGTCTTTCTACGAGCAGTACTTC.

The rearrangement joins TRBV12-3 or TRBV12-4 to TRBJ2-2, with 7 nucleotides matching TRBD2. The CDR3 contains 19 residues. The V segment lost 5 bases and the J segment 0 bases; nucleotides outside the gene matches: 15. CDR3 nucleotide sequence: TGTGCCAGCAGTCCCTGGAAGCGGGGAGGCCTCCCGAACACCGGGGAGCTGTTTTTT. It encodes CASSPWKRGGLPNTGELFF.

This clonotype was found a few times. The chain uses TRBV20-1 and TRBJ2-5; unclear D gene. CDR3 length equals 14 residues. Trimming stripped 5 bases from V and 2 bases from J, with 15 bases between. CDR1 is DFQATT and CDR2 is SNEGSKA in the germline V gene (reference sequence). CDR3 nucleotide sequence: TGCAGTGCTCACCAAGGACGGAAACAAGAGACCCAGTACTTC. It yields the protein CSAHQGRKQETQYF.

The rearrangement links TRBV7-9 to TRBJ1-5; unclear D gene. This CDR3 spans 12 amino acids. CDR1 and CDR2 (germline): SEHNR, FQNEAQ (reference sequence). V was cut by 5 bases and J by 5 bases, with 7 bases left in between. The DNA of the CDR3 is TGTGCCAGCAGCGGAGCCGATCAGCCCCAGCATTTT. It specifies CASSGADQPQHF.

The CDR3 reads CASNPGIRVDETQYF. CDR3 DNA sequence: TGTGCCAGCAACCCCGGGATCCGGGTAGATGAGACCCAGTACTTC. This chain uses TRBV28 with TRBJ2-5, with D possibly matching TRBD2 (5 bases). Trimming cost V 7 bases and J 5 bases, with 20 bases left between them. CDR1 and CDR2 from the germline V gene are MDHEN and SYDVKM. The CDR3 is 15 residues long.

This clonotype was seen only a few times. The chain recombines TRBV7-9 with TRBJ1-1; 9 nucleotides line up with TRBD1. Trimming cost V 10 bases and J 5 bases; bases outside gene matches: 5. This CDR3 region has 12 residues. Germline V gene lookup returns CDR1 SEHNR and CDR2 FQNEAQ (reference sequence). CDR3 region: CAIGQGITEAFF. Written as DNA, the CDR3 is TGTGCCATAGGACAGGGGATTACTGAAGCTTTCTTT.

The CDR3 reads CSVFGSSTDTQYF. DNA of the CDR3: TGCAGCGTATTTGGTTCGAGCACAGATACGCAGTATTTT. The rearrangement joins TRBV29-1 to TRBJ2-3; no firm D call. The CDR3 sequence is 13 residues long. CDR1 and CDR2 from the germline V gene are SQVTM and ANQGSEA. V was clipped by 6 bases and J by 0 bases, with 10 bases between them.

The V gene is TRBV7-2, the J gene TRBJ2-5; D gene ambiguous. CDR3 length: 16 amino acids. The germline gives CDR1 SGHTA, CDR2 FQGNSA. Deletions cut 1 base from V and 0 bases from J, with 12 bases between. The CDR3, as DNA: TGTGCCAGCAGCTTAGTCCCTCTAGTTAACCAAGAGACCCAGTACTTC. Protein product: CASSLVPLVNQETQYF.

The genes are TRBV5-1 and TRBJ2-7; 8 bases agree with TRBD1. Losses at the gene ends were 4 bases for V and 8 bases for J; bases not matched to a gene: 11. Germline V gene data show CDR1 as SGHRS and CDR2 as YFSETQ. The CDR3 is 14 amino acids. The CDR3 nucleotides read TGCGCCAGCAGCCCCGGGACAGGCCGGGGCCAGCAGTACTTC. Amino acids: CASSPGTGRGQQYF.

The rearrangement links TRBV7-6 to TRBJ2-5; 9 nucleotides agree with TRBD1. J lost 1 base, V lost 5 bases, and 5 bases had no gene match. CDR3 length equals 15 residues. Germline CDR1 reads SGHVS; CDR2 reads FNYEAQ. CDR3 amino acids: CASSLRTGAQETQYF. The CDR3 bases are TGTGCCAGCAGCCTACGGACAGGGGCCCAAGAGACCCAGTACTTC.

The chain employs TRBV29-1 and TRBJ2-3; D call uncertain. V lost 6 bases to trimming and J lost 8 bases, with 9 bases between them. This CDR3 region has 10 residues. Germline CDR1 and CDR2: SQVTM and ANQGSEA. CDR3 sequence: CSVVYGTQYF. CDR3 nucleotide sequence: TGCAGCGTGGTTTATGGTACGCAGTATTTT.